The 3 T cell receptor beta chains in this list originate from one sample, sequenced in a study of regulatory T cells in long-lasting Graves disease. Time point here: newly diagnosed GD, antithyroid drugs for less than 3 months. From RNA extracted from PBMCs, the TCR library was made. Arm-PCR with iRepertoire HTBI primers amplified the CDR3 regions for these TCR beta libraries. TCRdb recomputed calls from the multiplex PCR reads with MiXCR, one row per CDR3 protein. The sample includes around 500,000 distinct CDR3 sequences, roughly 13% of them seen just once. This same sample was also part of a study on T cells in Graves' hyperthyroidism and ophthalmopathy.

Source: peripheral blood mononuclear cells (PBMCs), taken at new diagnosis, from a patient treated with antithyroid drugs. The source is a man younger than 40 with Graves disease.

In its sample, this clonotype was seen many times. The chain couples TRBV9 to TRBJ2-7; 10 nucleotides line up with TRBD2. V gave up 4 bases and J gave up 5 bases; unmatched junction bases: 6. CDR3 length: 14 residues. The germline gives CDR1 SGDLS, CDR2 YYNGEE. The CDR3, as DNA: TGTGCCAGCAGCCGCAGCGGGAGGGCCGACGAGCAGTACTTC. Translation gives CASSRSGRADEQYF.

The rearrangement links TRBV20-1 to TRBJ1-5; 8 bases map to TRBD1. J was trimmed by 9 bases and V by 6 bases; bases with no gene match: 7. CDR3 length: 12 amino acids. Germline-derived CDR1 and CDR2 are DFQATT and SNEGSKA (reference sequence). For the CDR3, the DNA is TGCAGTGCGACCGGGACAGGTTCGCCCCAGCATTTT. Its translation: CSATGTGSPQHF.

Ten or more counts support this clonotype. The chain joins TRBV28 to TRBJ1-1; 9 nucleotides align to TRBD1. The CDR3 contains 15 residues. Per germline, CDR1 MDHEN and CDR2 SYDVKM. Germline trimming cut 4 bases from V and 3 bases from J; bases unmatched to any gene: 6. CDR3 DNA sequence: TGTGCCAGCAGTTCGGAACAGGGGGCGCACACTGAAGCTTTCTTT. Protein: CASSSEQGAHTEAFF.